This TCR beta chain was obtained from a study of blood T cell repertoires in COVID-19. Across the whole study: T cells, B-cell-depleted T cells, or PBMCs provided the cDNA or gDNA that served as material.

Method: immunoSEQ multiplex PCR; TCRdb's copy keeps in-frame clones and lacks some. The table has about 35,000 clones, almost 85% seen once. Sample: peripheral blood. This receptor was identified in a man older than 75 with active or convalescent COVID-19.

The CDR3 nucleotides are TGTGCCAGCAGCCAAGATCCGGGACTACCGCCTCCAGATACGCAGTATTTT. Protein: CASSQDPGLPPPDTQYF. This chain links TRBV3-1 (or the pseudogene TRBV3-2) with TRBJ2-3, with TRBD2 matching over 7 bases. Germline V gives CDR1 LGHDT, CDR2 YNNKEL (reference sequence). The CDR3 has 17 amino acids. Trimming cost V 0 bases and J 4 bases; bases outside gene matches: 10.